The 2 T cell receptor beta chains below come from one sample, sequenced in a study of blood T cells in healthy people across ages. Then a second PCR, running roughly 7 to 11 cycles, was carried out with a sample-barcoded 5' primer and a J-beta primer mix. TCRdb re-called the 5' RACE reads with MiXCR, one entry per CDR3 protein. In the table there are hundreds of thousands of distinct CDR3 sequences, 30% to 45% of which are singletons. Sequenced sample: blood. All receptors come from a man aged 18 to 29 in good health.

About this clonotype itself: One junction end disagrees with the germline gene, perhaps due to a read error. V and J are TRBV5-5 and TRBJ1-5; D gene unclear. Germline V lookup: CDR1 SGHKS, CDR2 YYEKEE (reference sequence). The CDR3 length is 14 residues. The CDR3 is CASSLEGSNQPRHF. CDR3 sequence (DNA): TGTGCCAGCAGCTTGGAGGGTAGCAATCAGCCCCGGCATTTT. Full variable domain (remainder filled in from reference TRBV5-5 and TRBJ1-5): DAGVTQSPTHLIKTRGQQVTLRCSPISGHKSVSWYQQVLGQGPQFIFQYYEKEERGRGNFPDRFSARQFPNYSSELNVNALLLGDSALYLCASSLEGSNQPRHFGDGTRLSIL.

The chain is built from TRBV24-1 and TRBJ1-1, with 9 bases fitting TRBD1. Germline V gene data show CDR1 as KGHDR and CDR2 as SFDVKD. This CDR3 is built from 13 residues. V was pared by 5 bases and J by 3 bases, with 0 bases of the junction left unmatched. The CDR3 DNA sequence: TGTGCCACCAGTGGGACAGGGGACACTGAAGCTTTCTTT. Translation gives CATSGTGDTEAFF.